These 30 T cell receptor beta chains came from one sample sequenced in a study of T cell clonotyping in hematopoietic cell transplantation. Sequenced by immunoSEQ multiplex PCR; TCRdb stores in-frame clones only, minus some. The sample carries about 7,700 clones, roughly 94% recorded once. The specimen was peripheral blood mononuclear cells, collected 30 days after allogeneic stem cell transplant. Source of these receptors: a male patient in his sixties who had an allogeneic stem cell transplant from an unrelated donor, so T cells may come from the graft donor. Some clones in this sample may be carry-over from other donors' samples.

In this sample, this clone turned up once. This chain links TRBV27 with TRBJ2-1; 9 bases are shared with TRBD2. V lost 6 bases, J lost 12 bases, and 18 bases stayed unmatched. The CDR3 is 16 residues long. CDR1 and CDR2 (germline): MNHEY, SMNVEV (reference sequence). This CDR3 is CASRLKAGLAFKGQFF. The CDR3 DNA sequence: TGTGCCAGCAGACTAAAAGCGGGACTAGCCTTCAAGGGGCAGTTCTTC.

This chain links TRBV11-2 with TRBJ2-3, with 8 positions matching TRBD2. CDR3 length equals 15 residues. Germline assignment: CDR1 SGHAT and CDR2 FQNNGV. The V segment lost 4 bases and the J segment 0 bases; nucleotides outside the gene matches: 3. The DNA of the CDR3 is TGTGCCAGCAGCTACCAGCGGGGGAGCACAGATACGCAGTATTTT. Protein product: CASSYQRGSTDTQYF.

The chain recombines TRBV19 with TRBJ1-2; 9 positions agree with TRBD1. Germline CDR1 and CDR2: LNHDA and SQIVND (reference sequence). This CDR3 is 17 amino acids long. V was clipped by 5 bases and J by 4 bases; unmatched bases: 14. The CDR3 bases are TGTGCCAGTAGTGCCCACAGGGGGCAAGGTGGTTTCTATGGCTACACCTTC. This gives the protein CASSAHRGQGGFYGYTF.

The genes are TRBV9 and TRBJ1-3, with 8 bases aligning to TRBD1. This CDR3 has 15 residues. V lost 4 bases and J lost 4; bases outside the gene matches: 7. Germline loops: CDR1 SGDLS, CDR2 YYNGEE. In nucleotides, the CDR3 is TGTGCCAGCAGCATCCAGGGGGCAGGGGGAAACACCATATATTTT. Translation gives CASSIQGAGGNTIYF.

The gene calls are TRBV14 and TRBJ2-2; D is undetermined. CDR1 and CDR2 (germline): SGHDN, FVKESK. Deletions cut 1 base from V and 6 bases from J, with 9 bases between. The CDR3 contains 14 residues. CDR3 DNA sequence: TGTGCCAGCAGCCAAGGTTGGAGTGCCGGGGAGCTGTTTTTT. Its translation is CASSQGWSAGELFF.

The chain combines TRBV2 with TRBJ1-2; 9 nucleotides agree with TRBD1. CDR3 length: 12 residues. Germline V gene sequence: CDR1 SNHLY, CDR2 FYNNEI. J gave up 8 bases and V 6 bases, and 4 bases lay outside the gene matches. In DNA, the CDR3 is TGTGCCAGCAGGGGGACAGGGAAAGGCTACACCTTC. Amino acid sequence: CASRGTGKGYTF.

This chain uses TRBV6-4 with TRBJ2-1; the D gene could be TRBD1 or TRBD2 (5 bases each). The CDR3 length is 14 residues. V dropped 9 bases and J dropped 3 bases, with 15 bases sitting between them. CDR1 is MRHNA, CDR2 SNTAGT, per germline. The CDR3 here is CASSTGLDYNEQFF. Written as DNA, the CDR3 is TGTGCCAGTTCAACGGGGCTAGACTACAATGAGCAGTTCTTC.

This sequence joins TRBV14 and TRBJ2-2; 12 nucleotides agree with TRBD2. From germline, CDR1 is SGHDN and CDR2 FVKESK. Trimming removed 4 bases from V and 8 bases from J; junction bases left unmatched: 17. The CDR3 is 19 amino acids. The CDR3: CASSRRLAGDAETYGELFF. The CDR3 nucleotides read TGTGCCAGCAGCCGTCGACTAGCGGGAGATGCAGAAACTTATGGGGAGCTGTTTTTT.

The chain uses TRBV7-8 and TRBJ1-1; 9 bases agree with TRBD1. J lost 3 bases, V lost 5 bases, and 7 bases had no gene match. The CDR3 totals 15 residues. CDR1 and CDR2 from the germline V gene are SGHVS and FQNEAQ. In nucleotides, the CDR3 is TGTGCCAGCAGCCCCGATTGGGACAGGGACACTGAAGCTTTCTTT. Translation gives CASSPDWDRDTEAFF.

The chain is built from TRBV30 and TRBJ1-2; D gene unclear. Per the germline V gene, CDR1 is GTSNPN and CDR2 is SVGIG (reference sequence). The germline V and J ends were trimmed by 3 bases and 6 bases, with 14 bases remaining between them. CDR3 length equals 13 residues. This chain's CDR3 is CAWSPYLEDGYTF. The CDR3 region has the DNA TGTGCCTGGAGCCCCTATTTGGAGGATGGCTACACCTTC.

The chain recombines TRBV4-1 with TRBJ2-7, with D perhaps matching TRBD1 (5 bases). CDR1 and CDR2 from the germline V gene are MGHRA and YSYEKL. V lost 4 bases and J lost 1, with 17 bases in between. There are 16 residues in the CDR3. DNA for the CDR3: TGCGCCAGCAGCCTAAAAAGGGGCGTCAGGTCCTACGAGCAGTACTTC. This encodes CASSLKRGVRSYEQYF.

This clone was seen once. The chain joins TRBV19 to TRBJ2-7; TRBD2 matches 8 bases. Germline values: CDR1 LNHDA, CDR2 SQIVND (reference sequence). This CDR3 contains 15 residues. V lost 5 bases, J lost 6 bases, and 12 bases stayed unmatched. The CDR3 DNA reads as TGTGCCAGTAGTTCCCCCGGACTAGCATTGTCCGAGCAGTACTTC. Encoded protein: CASSSPGLALSEQYF.

The rearrangement uses TRBV7-6 and TRBJ1-1, with 7 nucleotides matching TRBD1. This CDR3 has 12 residues. The germline CDR1 and CDR2 sequences are SGHVS and FNYEAQ. V lost 1 base and J lost 10; bases outside the gene matches: 3. The chain's CDR3 is CASSLGQGVAFF. CDR3 coding DNA: TGTGCCAGCAGCTTAGGACAGGGCGTAGCTTTCTTT. The variable domain in full, completed from reference TRBV7-6 and TRBJ1-1, reads GAGVSQSPRYKVTKRGQDVALRCDPISGHVSLYWYRQALGQGPEFLTYFNYEAQQDKSGLPNDRFSAERPEGSISTLTIQRTEQRDSAMYRCASSLGQGVAFFGQGTRLTVV.

V gene TRBV7-8 combines with J gene TRBJ1-1; 11 positions agree with TRBD1. After removal of 0 bases from V and 1 base from J, the junction contained 7 bases not matched to a gene. Per germline, CDR1 SGHVS and CDR2 FQNEAQ. The length of the CDR3 is 18 residues. The DNA for the CDR3 is TGTGCCAGCAGCTTAGCATATGGACAGGGGGCGCGGAACACTGAAGCTTTCTTT. It specifies CASSLAYGQGARNTEAFF.

V and J are TRBV30 and TRBJ2-5; no clear D gene. The CDR3 runs 11 residues. Germline V gene data show CDR1 as GTSNPN and CDR2 as SVGIG (reference sequence). V was pared by 1 base and J by 5 bases, with 5 bases between. CDR3: CAWSAAETQYF. CDR3 in DNA: TGTGCCTGGAGTGCGGCGGAGACCCAGTACTTC.

This chain connects TRBV5-1 to TRBJ2-7; tentative D call: TRBD1 (6 bases). This CDR3 contains 14 residues. V lost 0 bases to trimming and J lost 4 bases, with 11 bases between them. Germline CDR1 reads SGHRS; CDR2 reads YFSETQ. CDR3 amino acids: CASSLGTDIYEQYF. The CDR3 nucleotides are TGCGCCAGCAGCTTGGGGACAGATATTTACGAGCAGTACTTC.

The J gene is TRBJ1-1, the V gene TRBV7-2; possible D gene TRBD1, 6 bases. The germline gives CDR1 SGHTA, CDR2 FQGNSA. Trimming removed 5 bases at V and 3 bases at J, with 10 bases between. The CDR3 loop spans 13 amino acids. In DNA, the CDR3 is TGTGCCAGCAGCCCTCAGGGGTACACTGAAGCTTTCTTT. Amino acid sequence: CASSPQGYTEAFF. The entire variable domain, with the rest obtained from reference TRBV7-2 and TRBJ1-1, is as follows: GAGVSQSPSNKVTEKGKDVELRCDPISGHTALYWYRQSLGQGLEFLIYFQGNSAPDKSGLPSDRFSAERTGGSVSTLTIQRTQQEDSAVYLCASSPQGYTEAFFGQGTRLTVV.

V is TRBV7-9 and J is TRBJ2-7; no firm D call. The CDR3 contains 14 residues. Trimming left V 5 bases short and J 1 base short, with 12 bases between. CDR1 is SEHNR and CDR2 is FQNEAQ in the germline V gene (reference sequence). The CDR3 is CASSPLQPSYEQYF. The CDR3 DNA sequence: TGTGCCAGCAGCCCCCTACAGCCTTCCTACGAGCAGTACTTC.

The J gene is TRBJ2-5, the V gene TRBV11-3; a possible D gene is TRBD2 (5 bases). V lost 5 bases and J lost 2, with 9 bases in between. CDR1 is SGHNT and CDR2 is YENEEA in the germline V gene. This CDR3 region has 13 residues. DNA of the CDR3: TGTGCCAGCAGCGAGCGGTGGCAAGAGACCCAGTACTTC. Residues: CASSERWQETQYF.

This clone was recorded only once. The chain links TRBV2 to TRBJ2-3; 7 positions match TRBD2. J gave up 0 bases and V 7 bases, and 13 bases lay outside the gene matches. This CDR3 spans 17 amino acids. Germline CDR1 reads SNHLY; CDR2 reads FYNNEI. The CDR3 sequence: CASIGRGGTTSTDTQYF. The CDR3 nucleotides read TGTGCCAGCATAGGCCGGGGCGGGACTACTAGCACAGATACGCAGTATTTT. Full variable domain (rest looked up from reference TRBV2 and TRBJ2-3): EPEVTQTPSHQVTQMGQEVILRCVPISNHLYFYWYRQILGQKVEFLVSFYNNEISEKSEIFDDQFSVERPDGSNFTLKIRSTKLEDSAMYFCASIGRGGTTSTDTQYFGPGTRLTVL.

The CDR3 sequence is CASSVWTGVETQYF. In DNA form, the CDR3 reads TGTGCCAGCAGCGTTTGGACTGGGGTAGAGACCCAGTACTTC. The V call is TRBV9, the J call TRBJ2-5; D might be TRBD2 (5 bases). Trimming left V 2 bases short and J 4 bases short, with 12 bases between. Germline V gene sequence: CDR1 SGDLS, CDR2 YYNGEE. This CDR3 contains 14 residues.

The chain carries TRBV5-1 and TRBJ2-5, with 8 bases matching TRBD2. CDR1 SGHRS and CDR2 YFSETQ come from the germline V gene. The CDR3 runs to 15 residues. After removal of 0 bases from V and 2 bases from J, the junction contained 3 bases not matched to a gene. This CDR3 reads CASSLGASGQETQYF. The CDR3 DNA reads as TGCGCCAGCAGCTTGGGGGCTAGCGGGCAAGAGACCCAGTACTTC. The full variable domain, rest sourced from reference TRBV5-1 and TRBJ2-5, is KAGVTQTPRYLIKTRGQQVTLSCSPISGHRSVSWYQQTPGQGLQFLFEYFSETQRNKGNFPGRFSGRQFSNSRSEMNVSTLELGDSALYLCASSLGASGQETQYFGPGTRLLVL.

This clone was seen just once. This chain uses TRBV7-8 with TRBJ2-5; D is perhaps TRBD2 (6 bases). CDR1 SGHVS and CDR2 FQNEAQ come from the germline V gene. The CDR3 runs 16 residues. V was clipped by 5 bases and J by 9 bases, with 25 bases between them. The CDR3 bases are TGTGCCAGCAGCCCCTGGTCGAGGGAGGCCCCTGGGGCCCAGTACTTC. Its translation is CASSPWSREAPGAQYF.

This sequence joins TRBV28 and TRBJ2-3; D remains ambiguous. The CDR3 loop spans 13 amino acids. The V end lost 2 bases, the J end lost 2 bases, and 5 bases lay between the germline ends. The V gene's germline CDR1 is MDHEN and CDR2 SYDVKM. The CDR3 sequence: CASSLDPTDTQYF. CDR3 bases: TGTGCCAGCAGTTTAGACCCCACAGATACGCAGTATTTT.

This chain uses TRBV9 with TRBJ2-3; TRBD2 matches 9 bases. There are 15 residues in the CDR3. Germline CDR1 reads SGDLS; CDR2 reads YYNGEE. V gave up 4 bases and J gave up 4 bases; unmatched junction bases: 7. The CDR3 sequence is CASSILAGVADTQYF. The CDR3 region has the DNA TGTGCCAGCAGCATATTAGCGGGAGTGGCAGATACGCAGTATTTT.

The chain couples TRBV9 to TRBJ2-7; 10 bases are a match to TRBD1. The ends lost 4 bases at V and 6 bases at J; junction bases unmatched: 7. The CDR3 contains 14 residues. Germline V CDR1 and CDR2: SGDLS, YYNGEE. The CDR3 DNA reads TGTGCCAGCAGCAAGGGACAGGGGCAGCGCGAGCAGTACTTC. It is translated as CASSKGQGQREQYF.

This clone was recorded only once. The V and J genes are TRBV7-6 and TRBJ2-7; D possibly corresponds to TRBD1 (6 bases). Germline V gene data show CDR1 as SGHVS and CDR2 as FNYEAQ. The ends were cut back, 0 bases at V and 0 bases at J, with 12 bases in the middle. This CDR3 has 16 amino acids. In DNA, the CDR3 is TGTGCCAGCAGCTTAGCGACAGGACAGACCTCCTACGAGCAGTACTTC. It specifies CASSLATGQTSYEQYF.

J is TRBJ1-6 and V is TRBV6-5; no reliable D call. Trimming took off 0 bases at V and 10 bases at J, with 7 bases between the two ends. CDR3 length: 13 amino acids. Germline lookup yields CDR1 MNHEY and CDR2 SVGAGI. As DNA, the CDR3 is TGTGCCAGCAGTTACTCAGGGTCCTCACCCCTCCACTTT. Translating gives CASSYSGSSPLHF.

This clone was seen once. The V and J genes are TRBV30 and TRBJ2-7; tentative D call: TRBD2 (6 bases). Germline V lookup: CDR1 GTSNPN, CDR2 SVGIG (reference sequence). The CDR3 is 16 amino acids. Trimming removed 5 bases from V and 4 bases from J, with 24 bases in between. The CDR3 region has the DNA TGTGCCTGGGGTCCCCCTCCCTCGGCGGGGAAATACGAGCAGTACTTC. Translated, it gives CAWGPPPSAGKYEQYF.

V and J are TRBV2 and TRBJ2-7; D is uncertain. V lost 7 bases, J lost 7 bases, and 17 bases lay in between. Per the germline V gene, CDR1 is SNHLY and CDR2 is FYNNEI. This CDR3 contains 13 residues. This chain's CDR3 is CASTGYGPGEQYF. CDR3 sequence (DNA): TGTGCCAGCACTGGTTACGGACCTGGGGAGCAGTACTTC.